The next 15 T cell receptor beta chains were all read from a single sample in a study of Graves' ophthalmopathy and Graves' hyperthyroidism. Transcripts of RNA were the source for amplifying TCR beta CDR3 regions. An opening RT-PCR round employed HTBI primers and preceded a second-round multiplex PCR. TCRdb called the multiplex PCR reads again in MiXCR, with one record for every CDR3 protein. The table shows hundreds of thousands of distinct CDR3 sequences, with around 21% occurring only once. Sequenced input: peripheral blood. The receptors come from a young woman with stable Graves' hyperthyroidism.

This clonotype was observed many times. CDR3 in DNA: TGTGCCAGCAGTCTACGGACAGGTTATAGCAATCAGCCCCAGCATTTT. It specifies CASSLRTGYSNQPQHF. The chain uses TRBV2 and TRBJ1-5, with 7 bases aligning to TRBD1. Germline V gene lookup returns CDR1 SNHLY and CDR2 FYNNEI. The J segment lost 0 bases and the V segment lost 5 bases, leaving 7 bases of the junction unmatched. CDR3 length equals 16 residues.

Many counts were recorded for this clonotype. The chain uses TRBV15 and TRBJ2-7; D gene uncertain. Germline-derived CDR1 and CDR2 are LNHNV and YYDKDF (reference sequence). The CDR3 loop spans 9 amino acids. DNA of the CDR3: TGTGCGGCCGGCTACGAGCAGTACTTC. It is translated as CAAGYEQYF.

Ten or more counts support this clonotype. CDR3 DNA sequence: TGCAGTGCCGCCCGCTGGGGGGAGGGCCACGAGACCCAGTACTTC. Translated, it gives CSAARWGEGHETQYF. The chain uses TRBV20-1 and TRBJ2-5; 7 bases agree with TRBD2. Trimming took 6 bases from V and 5 from J; bases not matched to a gene: 15. The CDR3 length is 15 residues. Germline assignment: CDR1 DFQATT and CDR2 SNEGSKA (reference sequence).

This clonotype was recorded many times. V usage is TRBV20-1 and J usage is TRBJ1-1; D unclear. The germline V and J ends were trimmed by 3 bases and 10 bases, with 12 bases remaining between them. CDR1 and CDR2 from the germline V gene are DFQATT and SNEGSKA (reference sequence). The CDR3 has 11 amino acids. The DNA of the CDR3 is TGCAGTGCTAGCGGGCGGGATACAGCTTTCTTT. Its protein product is CSASGRDTAFF.

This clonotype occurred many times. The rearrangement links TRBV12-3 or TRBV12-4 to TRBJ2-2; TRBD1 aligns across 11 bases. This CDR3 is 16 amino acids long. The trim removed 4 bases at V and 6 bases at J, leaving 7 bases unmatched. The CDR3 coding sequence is TGTGCCAGCAGTTCCCGGGGACAGGGGGTACCCGGGGAGCTGTTTTTT. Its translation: CASSSRGQGVPGELFF.

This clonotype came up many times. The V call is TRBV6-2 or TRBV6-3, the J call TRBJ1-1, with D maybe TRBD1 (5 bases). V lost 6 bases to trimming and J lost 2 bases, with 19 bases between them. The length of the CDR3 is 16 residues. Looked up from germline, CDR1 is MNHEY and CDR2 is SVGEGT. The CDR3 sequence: CASSKFGSRTNTEAFF. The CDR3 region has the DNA TGTGCCAGCAGCAAATTTGGATCCAGGACAAACACTGAAGCTTTCTTT.

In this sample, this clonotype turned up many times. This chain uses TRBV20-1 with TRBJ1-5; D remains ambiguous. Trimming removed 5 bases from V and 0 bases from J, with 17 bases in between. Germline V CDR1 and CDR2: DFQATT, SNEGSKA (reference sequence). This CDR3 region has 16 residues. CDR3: CSAYSPGLHSNQPQHF. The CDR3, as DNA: TGCAGTGCTTACTCCCCCGGACTCCATAGCAATCAGCCCCAGCATTTT.

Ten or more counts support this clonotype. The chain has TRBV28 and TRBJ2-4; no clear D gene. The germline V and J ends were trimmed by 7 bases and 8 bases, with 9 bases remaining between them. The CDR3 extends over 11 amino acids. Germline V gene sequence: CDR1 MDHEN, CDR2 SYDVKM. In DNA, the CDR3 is TGTGCCAGCAATAATGGGGACATTCAGTACTTC. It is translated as CASNNGDIQYF.

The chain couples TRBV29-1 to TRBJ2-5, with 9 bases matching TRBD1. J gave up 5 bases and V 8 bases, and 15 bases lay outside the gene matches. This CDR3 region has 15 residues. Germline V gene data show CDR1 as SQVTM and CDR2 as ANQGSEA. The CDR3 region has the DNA TGCAGCTCAAGGGTGACAGGGGGAGAGCATGAGACCCAGTACTTC. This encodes CSSRVTGGEHETQYF.

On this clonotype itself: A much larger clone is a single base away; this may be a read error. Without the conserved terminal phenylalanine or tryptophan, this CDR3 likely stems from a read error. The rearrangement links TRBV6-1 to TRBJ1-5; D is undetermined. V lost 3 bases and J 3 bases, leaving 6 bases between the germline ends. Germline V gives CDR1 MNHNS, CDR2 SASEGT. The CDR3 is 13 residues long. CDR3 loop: CASSEGFNQPQHY. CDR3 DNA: TGTGCCAGCAGTGAGGGGTTCAATCAGCCCCAGCATTAT.

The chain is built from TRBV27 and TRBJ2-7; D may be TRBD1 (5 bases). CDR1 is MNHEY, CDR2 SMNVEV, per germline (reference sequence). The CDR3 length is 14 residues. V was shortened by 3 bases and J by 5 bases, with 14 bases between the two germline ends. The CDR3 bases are TGTGCCAGCAGTTTGCAGGGCAAATTCAACGAGCAGTACTTC. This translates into CASSLQGKFNEQYF.

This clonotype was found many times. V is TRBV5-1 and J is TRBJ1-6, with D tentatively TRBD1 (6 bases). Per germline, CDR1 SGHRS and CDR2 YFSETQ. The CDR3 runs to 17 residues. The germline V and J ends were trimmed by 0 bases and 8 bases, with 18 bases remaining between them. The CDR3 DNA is TGCGCCAGCAGCTTGGCCATTGTGGGGGGCTCGGATTCACCCCTCCACTTT. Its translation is CASSLAIVGGSDSPLHF.

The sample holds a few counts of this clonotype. This chain's CDR3 is CASSLAAGQGNTGELFF. Here the CDR3 DNA reads TGTGCCAGCAGCTTGGCCGCGGGACAGGGAAACACCGGGGAGCTGTTTTTT. The V gene is TRBV5-4, the J gene TRBJ2-2, with 9 bases lining up with TRBD1. The germline V gene encodes CDR1 SGHNT and CDR2 YYREEE (reference sequence). This CDR3 is built from 17 residues. V was clipped by 0 bases and J by 2 bases; unmatched bases: 5.

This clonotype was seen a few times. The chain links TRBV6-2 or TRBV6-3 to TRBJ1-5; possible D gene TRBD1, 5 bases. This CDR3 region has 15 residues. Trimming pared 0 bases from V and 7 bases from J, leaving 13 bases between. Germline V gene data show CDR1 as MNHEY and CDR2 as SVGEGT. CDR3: CASSYSSREVQPQHF. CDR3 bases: TGTGCCAGCAGTTACTCGAGCAGGGAAGTCCAGCCCCAGCATTTT.

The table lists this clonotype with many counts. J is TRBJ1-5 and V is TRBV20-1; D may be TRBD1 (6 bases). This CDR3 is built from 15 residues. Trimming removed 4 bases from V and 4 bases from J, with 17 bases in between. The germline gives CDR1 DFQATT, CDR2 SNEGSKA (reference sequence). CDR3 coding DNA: TGCAGTGCTAAACAGGGACAAGGGACGAATCAGCCCCAGCATTTT. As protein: CSAKQGQGTNQPQHF.